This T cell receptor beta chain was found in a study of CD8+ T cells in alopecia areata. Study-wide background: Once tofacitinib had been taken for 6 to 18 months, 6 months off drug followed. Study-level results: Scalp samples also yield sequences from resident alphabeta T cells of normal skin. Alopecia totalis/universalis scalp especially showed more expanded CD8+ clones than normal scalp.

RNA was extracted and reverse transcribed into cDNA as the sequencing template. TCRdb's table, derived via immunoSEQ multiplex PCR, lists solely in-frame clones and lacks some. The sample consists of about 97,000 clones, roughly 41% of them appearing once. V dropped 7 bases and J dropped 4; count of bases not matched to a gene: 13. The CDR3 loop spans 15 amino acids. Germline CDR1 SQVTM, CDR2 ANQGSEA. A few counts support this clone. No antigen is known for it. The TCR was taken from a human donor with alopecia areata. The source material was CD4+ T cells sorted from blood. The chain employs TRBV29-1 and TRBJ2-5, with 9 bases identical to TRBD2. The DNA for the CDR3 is TGCAGCGCCTCAAGGGGTAGCGGGAGTTCAGAGACCCAGTACTTC. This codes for CSASRGSGSSETQYF.